The text below deals with one T cell receptor beta chain. Antigen specificity is unknown. This sample stems from a study of cytomegalovirus exposure and HLA in healthy donors. Clones were sequenced by immunoSEQ multiplex PCR, and TCRdb holds only the in-frame ones, with some missing. The table lists 150,000 to 200,000 clones, roughly 84% of them singletons, with roughly 7.5% in the top ten. The validation cohort, a group of over a hundred subjects, included the donors and was separate from the approximately 650-subject first cohort. Study observations and caveats: According to a subsequent analysis, TCR clusters identified in the first cohort showed a tendency to co-occur across the approximately 130 validation repertoires. TCR sequences were mostly rare, though some public TCRs occurred in many donors.

The TCR was taken from a man aged 18 to 35 in good health and CMV-seropositive. The sample was PBMCs.

The CDR3 nucleotides read TGTGCCAGCAGCTTACGGGGGGCGTCCTACAATGAGCAGTTCTTC. Translation gives CASSLRGASYNEQFF. This chain connects TRBV11-2 to TRBJ2-1, with D perhaps matching TRBD2 (7 bases). This CDR3 is 15 amino acids long. CDR1 is SGHAT, CDR2 FQNNGV, per germline. Trimming left V 2 bases short and J 1 base short, with 9 bases between.